This TCR beta chain was observed in a study of CD8 T cells in Susac syndrome. Study results and limitations: CD8+ clonal expansion in Susac was maximal in TEMRA cells and in active patients.

On this clonotype: Its matching antigen is unknown.

This CDR3 has 15 residues. Reverse transcription of roughly 0.5 to 1 ug RNA was carried out with random hexamers. A single record per CDR3 protein comes from TCRdb applying MiXCR to the immunoSEQ multiplex PCR reads. Of roughly 100,000 distinct CDR3 sequences in the sample, less than 95% were seen once. Through negative isolation, CD4+ and CD8+ T cells were obtained, while TEMRA cells were enriched using FACS. Sequencing used CD8+ T cells from PBMCs. This TCR derives from a human donor with Susac syndrome. V usage is TRBV21-1 and J usage is TRBJ2-3; no DNA check was done on the table's D call, TRBD2. TRBV21-1 is deemed a pseudogene. CDR3 protein: CASSKSSGGTDTQYF. The CDR3 bases are TGTGCCAGCAGCAAGTCTAGCGGGGGCACAGATACGCAGTATTTT.